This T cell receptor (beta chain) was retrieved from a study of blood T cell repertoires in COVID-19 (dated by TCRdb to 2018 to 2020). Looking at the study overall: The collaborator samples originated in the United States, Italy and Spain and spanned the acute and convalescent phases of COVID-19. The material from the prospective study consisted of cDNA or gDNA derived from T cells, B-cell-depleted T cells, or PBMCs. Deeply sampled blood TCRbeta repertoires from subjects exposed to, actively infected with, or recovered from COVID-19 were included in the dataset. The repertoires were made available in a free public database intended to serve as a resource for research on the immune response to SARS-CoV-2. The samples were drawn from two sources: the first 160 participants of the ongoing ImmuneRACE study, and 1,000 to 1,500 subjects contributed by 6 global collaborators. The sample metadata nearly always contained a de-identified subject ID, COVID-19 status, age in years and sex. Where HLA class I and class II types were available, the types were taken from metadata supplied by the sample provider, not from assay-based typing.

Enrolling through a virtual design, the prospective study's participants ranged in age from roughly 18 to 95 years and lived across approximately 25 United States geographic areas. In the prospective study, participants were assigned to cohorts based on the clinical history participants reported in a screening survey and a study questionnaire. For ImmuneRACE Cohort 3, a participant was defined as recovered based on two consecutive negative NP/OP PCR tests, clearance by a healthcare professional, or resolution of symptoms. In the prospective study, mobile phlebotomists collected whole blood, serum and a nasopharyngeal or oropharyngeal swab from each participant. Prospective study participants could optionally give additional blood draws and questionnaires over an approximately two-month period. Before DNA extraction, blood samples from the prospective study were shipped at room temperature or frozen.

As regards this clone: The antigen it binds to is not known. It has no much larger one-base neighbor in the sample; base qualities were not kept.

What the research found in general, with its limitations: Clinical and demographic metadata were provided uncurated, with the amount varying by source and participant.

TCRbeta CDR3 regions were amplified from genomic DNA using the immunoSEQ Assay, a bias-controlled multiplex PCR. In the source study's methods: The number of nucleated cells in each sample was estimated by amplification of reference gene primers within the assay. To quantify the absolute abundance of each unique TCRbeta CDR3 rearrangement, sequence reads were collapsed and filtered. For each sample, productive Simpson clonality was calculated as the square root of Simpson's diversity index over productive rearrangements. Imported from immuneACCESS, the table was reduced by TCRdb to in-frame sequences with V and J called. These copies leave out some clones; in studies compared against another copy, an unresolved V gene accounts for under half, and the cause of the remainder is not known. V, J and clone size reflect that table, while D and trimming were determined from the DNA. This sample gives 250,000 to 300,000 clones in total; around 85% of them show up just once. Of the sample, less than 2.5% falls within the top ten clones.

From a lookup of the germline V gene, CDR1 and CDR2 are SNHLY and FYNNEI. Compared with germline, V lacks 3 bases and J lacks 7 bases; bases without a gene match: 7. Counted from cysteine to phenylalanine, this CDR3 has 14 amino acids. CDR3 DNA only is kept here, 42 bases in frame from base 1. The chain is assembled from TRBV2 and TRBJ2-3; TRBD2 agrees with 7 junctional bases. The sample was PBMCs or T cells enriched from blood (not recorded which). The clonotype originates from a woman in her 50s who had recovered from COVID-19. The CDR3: CASSEGSGWYTQYF. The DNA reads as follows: TGTGCCAGCAGTGAGGGTAGCGGGTGGTATACGCAGTATTTT.